Listed below are T cell receptor beta chains from one sample, sequenced in a study of vaccination and CD4 T cells after COVID-19. Their specific antigens are unknown. From the PCR reads, TCRdb called clonotypes with MiXCR, one entry per CDR3 protein. The table lists approximately 13,000 distinct CDR3 sequences, about 65% of them singletons, with more than 13% in the top ten. Sequencing was done on a sample of CD4+ T cells from blood, cultured in vitro. Receptors were obtained from a human donor who had recovered from COVID-19. CDR3s include the opening cysteine and the closing phenylalanine or tryptophan. A D gene is named only where the DNA matches it firmly. Size tells how often a clone was seen (once, few, many) or the class of an expanded clone, and some rows leave it out.

CDR3 protein	CDR3 DNA	V gene	J gene	D gene	clone size
CATSARQGGGTDTQYF	TGTGCCACCAGTGCCAGACAGGGAGGGGGCACAGATACGCAGTATTTT	TRBV24-1	TRBJ2-3	NA	NA
CSAARWSGDSPLHF	TGCAGTGCTGCCCGTTGGTCGGGGGATTCACCCCTCCACTTT	TRBV20-1	TRBJ1-6	NA	medium-sized
CASSQGITQNTGELFF	TGCGCCAGCAGCCAAGGCATCACTCAGAACACCGGGGAGCTGTTTTTT	TRBV4-3	TRBJ2-2	NA	NA
CASSLYGDTEAFF	TGCGCCAGCAGCTTATATGGGGACACTGAAGCTTTCTTT	TRBV5-1	TRBJ1-1	NA	NA
CATSDLLPPPPRGNRPQHF	TGTGCCACCAGTGATTTACTACCCCCCCCACCCAGGGGCAATCGGCCCCAGCATTTT	TRBV24-1	TRBJ1-5	NA	NA
CASSRDRPYEQYF	TGTGCCAGCAGCCGGGACAGGCCCTACGAGCAGTACTTC	TRBV7-6	TRBJ2-7	TRBD1	once
CASKLAGETQYF	TGTGCCAGCAAGCTTGCGGGGGAGACCCAGTACTTC	TRBV6-1	TRBJ2-5	NA	NA
CASSPQGTEAFF	TGTGCCAGCAGCCCTCAGGGCACTGAAGCTTTCTTT	TRBV6-2/TRBV6-3	TRBJ1-1	NA	NA
CASSEGRNSNQPQHF	TGTGCCAGCAGTGAAGGGCGGAATAGCAATCAGCCCCAGCATTTT	TRBV6-1	TRBJ1-5	NA	NA
CASSPRQRQAYGYTF	TGTGCCAGCAGTCCCCGGCAGCGCCAAGCCTATGGCTACACCTTC	TRBV6-2/TRBV6-3	TRBJ1-2	NA	once
CSASALGGPRSNQPQHF	TGCAGTGCTAGTGCCCTTGGGGGACCCAGAAGCAATCAGCCCCAGCATTTT	TRBV20-1	TRBJ1-5	NA	NA
CASSRADGTDNSPLHF	TGCGCCAGCAGCCGAGCCGACGGGACGGATAATTCACCCCTCCACTTT	TRBV4-1	TRBJ1-6	NA	NA
CASSRTTGLAANNEQFF	TGTGCCAGCTCGCGGACCACGGGACTAGCGGCCAACAATGAGCAGTTCTTC	TRBV6-2/TRBV6-3	TRBJ2-1	TRBD2	NA
CASSPTGTFTDTQYF	TGTGCCAGCAGCCCGACAGGCACCTTCACAGATACGCAGTATTTT	TRBV7-3	TRBJ2-3	NA	NA
CASSLRRGTEAFF	TGTGCCAGCAGCTTACGGAGAGGGACTGAAGCTTTCTTT	TRBV7-8	TRBJ1-1	NA	NA
CASSPTAVNTEAFF	TGTGCCAGCAGCCCGACAGCGGTGAACACTGAAGCTTTCTTT	TRBV2	TRBJ1-1	NA	NA
CASRLQGANTEAFF	TGTGCCAGCAGACTACAGGGGGCGAACACTGAAGCTTTCTTT	TRBV6-4	TRBJ1-1	TRBD1	NA
CASRPGSLGETQYF	TGTGCCAGCAGACCCGGGTCCCTGGGAGAGACCCAGTACTTC	TRBV6-1	TRBJ2-5	NA	few
CATQRGQENTEAFF	TGTGCCACCCAACGGGGACAGGAGAACACTGAAGCTTTCTTT	TRBV2	TRBJ1-1	TRBD1	few